The rows below give T cell receptor beta chains drawn from one sample of a study of cytomegalovirus exposure and HLA in healthy donors. Measured with immunoSEQ multiplex PCR; TCRdb has only the in-frame clones, and not every one. The repertoire includes over 110,000 clones, approximately 86% of them detected once, and around 10% sits in the top ten. Sequencing was carried out using PBMCs. These receptors came from a man younger than 35 in good health and CMV-seropositive. Both conserved end residues are part of each CDR3. The order of the fields is V gene, D gene, clone size, J gene, CDR3 protein, CDR3 DNA. The D gene is left open where the match is weak. Rows may omit the clone size; those that give it use once, few, many or a size class.

v_gene: TRBV27; d_gene: NA; abundance: once; j_gene: TRBJ2-7; CDR3aa: CASSFGQGTSYEQYF; CDR3nt: TGTGCCAGCAGTTTTGGGCAGGGAACTTCCTACGAGCAGTACTTC
v_gene: TRBV5-6; d_gene: NA; abundance: NA; j_gene: TRBJ1-2; CDR3aa: CASSLDRANYGYTF; CDR3nt: TGTGCCAGCAGCTTGGACAGAGCTAACTATGGCTACACCTTC
v_gene: TRBV5-4; d_gene: TRBD2; abundance: few; j_gene: TRBJ2-5; CDR3aa: CASSLERGRWETQYF; CDR3nt: TGTGCCAGCAGCTTGGAGCGGGGGAGGTGGGAGACCCAGTACTTC
v_gene: TRBV11-2; d_gene: NA; abundance: NA; j_gene: TRBJ2-5; CDR3aa: CASSWGTWGETQYF; CDR3nt: TGTGCCAGCAGCTGGGGGACTTGGGGAGAGACCCAGTACTTC
v_gene: TRBV7-2; d_gene: NA; abundance: NA; j_gene: TRBJ2-2; CDR3aa: CASSVASAGELFF; CDR3nt: TGTGCCAGCAGCGTCGCGAGCGCCGGGGAGCTGTTTTTT
v_gene: TRBV2; d_gene: NA; abundance: NA; j_gene: TRBJ1-2; CDR3aa: CASSERGFYGYTF; CDR3nt: TGTGCCAGCAGTGAAAGGGGATTTTATGGCTACACCTTC
v_gene: TRBV10-1; d_gene: TRBD1; abundance: NA; j_gene: TRBJ2-3; CDR3aa: CASSPGTASTDTQYF; CDR3nt: TGCGCCAGCAGCCCCGGGACAGCTAGCACAGATACGCAGTATTTT
v_gene: TRBV27; d_gene: TRBD1; abundance: once; j_gene: TRBJ1-2; CDR3aa: CASRAGQGYAYTF; CDR3nt: TGTGCCAGCAGGGCCGGACAGGGGTATGCCTACACCTTC
v_gene: TRBV14; d_gene: TRBD2; abundance: NA; j_gene: TRBJ2-3; CDR3aa: CASSQGGRHYTDTQYF; CDR3nt: TGTGCCAGCAGCCAAGGCGGGAGACACTACACAGATACGCAGTATTTT
v_gene: TRBV29-1; d_gene: NA; abundance: NA; j_gene: TRBJ2-5; CDR3aa: CSVGDFQETQYF; CDR3nt: TGCAGCGTTGGGGACTTCCAAGAGACCCAGTACTTC
v_gene: TRBV7-2; d_gene: NA; abundance: NA; j_gene: TRBJ2-2; CDR3aa: CASSRNRANTGELFF; CDR3nt: TGTGCCAGCAGCCGAAACCGAGCGAACACCGGGGAGCTGTTTTTT
v_gene: TRBV6-6; d_gene: TRBD2; abundance: NA; j_gene: TRBJ2-1; CDR3aa: CASTYPGGGNEQFF; CDR3nt: TGTGCCAGCACCTATCCCGGGGGGGGAAATGAGCAGTTCTTC
v_gene: TRBV6-6; d_gene: TRBD1; abundance: NA; j_gene: TRBJ2-7; CDR3aa: CASSFTGGGNEQYF; CDR3nt: TGTGCCAGCAGTTTTACAGGGGGTGGCAACGAGCAGTACTTC
v_gene: TRBV2; d_gene: NA; abundance: once; j_gene: TRBJ2-1; CDR3aa: CASSGTPRGNEQFF; CDR3nt: TGTGCCAGCAGTGGGACGCCGCGCGGGAATGAGCAGTTCTTC
v_gene: TRBV5-1; d_gene: NA; abundance: NA; j_gene: TRBJ2-5; CDR3aa: CASSLNRQETQYF; CDR3nt: TGCGCCAGCAGCTTGAACAGACAAGAGACCCAGTACTTC
v_gene: TRBV6-6; d_gene: NA; abundance: NA; j_gene: TRBJ1-1; CDR3aa: CASSDGIGEAFF; CDR3nt: TGTGCCAGCAGCGACGGTATCGGGGAAGCTTTCTTT
v_gene: TRBV5-4; d_gene: TRBD2; abundance: NA; j_gene: TRBJ2-3; CDR3aa: CASSFGLAASADTQYF; CDR3nt: TGTGCCAGCAGCTTCGGACTAGCGGCCTCGGCAGATACGCAGTATTTT
v_gene: TRBV6-5; d_gene: TRBD1; abundance: NA; j_gene: TRBJ1-2; CDR3aa: CASSPGQANGYTF; CDR3nt: TGTGCCAGCAGCCCTGGACAGGCGAACGGCTACACCTTC
v_gene: TRBV6-1; d_gene: TRBD1; abundance: NA; j_gene: TRBJ1-2; CDR3aa: CASRSGTGVGYTF; CDR3nt: TGTGCCAGCAGGTCCGGGACAGGGGTTGGCTACACCTTC
v_gene: TRBV9; d_gene: TRBD1; abundance: NA; j_gene: TRBJ1-2; CDR3aa: CASSGGQSGGYTF; CDR3nt: TGTGCCAGCAGCGGGGGACAGAGTGGCGGCTACACCTTC
v_gene: TRBV19; d_gene: NA; abundance: NA; j_gene: TRBJ1-2; CDR3aa: CASTRDKSSPGYTF; CDR3nt: TGTGCCAGTACCCGGGACAAATCCTCACCGGGCTACACCTTC
v_gene: TRBV5-1; d_gene: TRBD1; abundance: many; j_gene: TRBJ2-5; CDR3aa: CASSLNFGQGGETQYF; CDR3nt: TGCGCCAGCAGCCTCAATTTTGGACAGGGGGGAGAGACCCAGTACTTC
v_gene: TRBV4-2; d_gene: NA; abundance: NA; j_gene: TRBJ2-3; CDR3aa: CASSRLAGADTQYF; CDR3nt: TGTGCCAGCAGCCGACTGGCGGGCGCAGATACGCAGTATTTT
v_gene: TRBV29-1; d_gene: TRBD2; abundance: NA; j_gene: TRBJ2-2; CDR3aa: CSVEDHPSGKNTGELFF; CDR3nt: TGCAGCGTTGAGGACCACCCTAGCGGGAAAAACACCGGGGAGCTGTTTTTT
v_gene: TRBV6-1; d_gene: NA; abundance: NA; j_gene: TRBJ1-2; CDR3aa: CASSAIQGFYGYTF; CDR3nt: TGTGCCAGCAGTGCAATCCAGGGCTTCTATGGCTACACCTTC
v_gene: TRBV5-4; d_gene: TRBD1; abundance: NA; j_gene: TRBJ2-7; CDR3aa: CASSLDRGLYEQYF; CDR3nt: TGTGCCAGCAGCTTGGACAGGGGGTTGTACGAGCAGTACTTC
v_gene: TRBV7-9; d_gene: NA; abundance: NA; j_gene: TRBJ2-5; CDR3aa: CASSPSGGETQYF; CDR3nt: TGTGCCAGCAGCCCCTCAGGGGGGGAGACCCAGTACTTC
v_gene: TRBV6-5; d_gene: TRBD1; abundance: NA; j_gene: TRBJ2-7; CDR3aa: CASSPQLGQLYEQYF; CDR3nt: TGTGCCAGCAGTCCGCAACTGGGACAGCTCTACGAGCAGTACTTC
v_gene: TRBV29-1; d_gene: NA; abundance: NA; j_gene: TRBJ2-2; CDR3aa: CSADRNTGELFF; CDR3nt: TGCAGCGCTGACAGGAACACCGGGGAGCTGTTTTTT
v_gene: TRBV11-3; d_gene: TRBD1; abundance: NA; j_gene: TRBJ1-6; CDR3aa: CASSSDRGNSPLHF; CDR3nt: TGTGCCAGCAGCTCAGACAGGGGAAATTCACCCCTCCACTTT
v_gene: TRBV7-2; d_gene: NA; abundance: NA; j_gene: TRBJ2-4; CDR3aa: CASSLATVAKNIQYF; CDR3nt: TGTGCCAGCAGCTTAGCTACAGTAGCCAAAAACATTCAGTACTTC
v_gene: TRBV12-5; d_gene: TRBD1; abundance: once; j_gene: TRBJ2-7; CDR3aa: CASGHDRAFSYEQYF; CDR3nt: TGTGCTAGTGGTCACGACAGGGCCTTCTCCTACGAGCAGTACTTC
v_gene: TRBV19; d_gene: TRBD1; abundance: NA; j_gene: TRBJ1-5; CDR3aa: CASGQGGYQPQHF; CDR3nt: TGTGCCTCCGGACAGGGGGGTTATCAGCCCCAGCATTTT
v_gene: TRBV11-2; d_gene: TRBD1; abundance: few; j_gene: TRBJ2-2; CDR3aa: CASSRGTGDTGELFF; CDR3nt: TGTGCCAGCAGCCGCGGGACAGGGGACACCGGGGAGCTGTTTTTT
v_gene: TRBV30; d_gene: NA; abundance: NA; j_gene: TRBJ1-5; CDR3aa: CAWNYGGHSNQPQHF; CDR3nt: TGTGCCTGGAACTATGGGGGACATAGCAATCAGCCCCAGCATTTT
v_gene: TRBV19; d_gene: NA; abundance: few; j_gene: TRBJ2-3; CDR3aa: CASSRGIGTDTQYF; CDR3nt: TGTGCCAGTAGCCGGGGGATAGGGACAGATACGCAGTATTTT
v_gene: TRBV18; d_gene: NA; abundance: NA; j_gene: TRBJ2-7; CDR3aa: CASSPAQGVGEQYF; CDR3nt: TGTGCCAGCTCACCGGCGCAGGGCGTTGGCGAGCAGTACTTC
v_gene: TRBV13; d_gene: TRBD2; abundance: once; j_gene: TRBJ2-1; CDR3aa: CASSATSVHNEQFF; CDR3nt: TGTGCCAGCAGCGCAACTAGCGTACACAATGAGCAGTTCTTC
v_gene: TRBV14; d_gene: NA; abundance: NA; j_gene: TRBJ2-3; CDR3aa: CASSPTGGGPLTDTQYF; CDR3nt: TGTGCCAGCAGCCCGACAGGCGGAGGTCCCCTCACAGATACGCAGTATTTT
v_gene: TRBV27; d_gene: TRBD1; abundance: NA; j_gene: TRBJ2-7; CDR3aa: CASSLGTGTEQYF; CDR3nt: TGTGCCAGCAGTTTAGGGACAGGGACCGAGCAGTACTTC
v_gene: TRBV6-1; d_gene: NA; abundance: NA; j_gene: TRBJ2-7; CDR3aa: CASSREESYEQYF; CDR3nt: TGTGCCAGCAGTCGCGAGGAATCCTACGAGCAGTACTTC